This T cell receptor (beta chain) is drawn from a study of vaccination and CD4 T cells after COVID-19. Study summary: Median time from COVID diagnosis to post-COVID sampling was 100 to 130 days (35 to 161). Overlapping spike pools from SARS-CoV-2 and HCoV-NL63, HCoV-OC43 and HCoV-229E served as culture stimuli. The interval from dose two to post-vaccine sampling had a median of approximately 70 days, and it ranged from 14 to 241.

V dropped 0 bases and J dropped 0 bases, with 5 bases sitting between them. Germline loops: CDR1 SGHAT, CDR2 FQNNGV. The CDR3 totals 14 residues. In its sample, this clonotype was seen a few times. Its target is unknown. The Oncomine TCR Beta short-read assay sequenced DNA from cultured CD4+ T cells. One entry per CDR3 protein results from TCRdb running MiXCR on the PCR reads. This repertoire shows 15,000 to 20,000 distinct CDR3 sequences, roughly half found once; its top ten account for around 5%. Stated treatment: approximately nine-day PBMC culture with coronavirus spike peptide pools or control peptides (ViraFEST assay). Overall study results and limits: Median SARS-CoV-2-reactive clonotype numbers went up from roughly 19 to 38, but not significantly.

J is TRBJ1-1 and V is TRBV11-2; D remains unclear. The sequencing used CD4+ T cells from blood, cultured in vitro, collected before SARS-CoV-2 vaccination. The TCR sequence derives from a human donor who had recovered from COVID-19. CDR3 in amino acids: CASSLDYMNTEAFF. The DNA for the CDR3 is TGTGCCAGCAGCTTAGACTACATGAACACTGAAGCTTTCTTT. Full variable domain (outside the CDR3, taken from reference TRBV11-2 and TRBJ1-1): EAGVAQSPRYKIIEKRQSVAFWCNPISGHATLYWYQQILGQGPKLLIQFQNNGVVDDSQLPKDRFSAERLKGVDSTLKIQPAKLEDSAVYLCASSLDYMNTEAFFGQGTRLTVV.